The entry below gives a single T cell receptor beta chain sequence along with its context. This specimen belongs to a study of blood T cell repertoires in COVID-19. The CDR3 covers 16 residues. V was clipped by 0 bases and J by 6 bases, with 19 bases between them. CDR1 is SGHKS, CDR2 YYEKEE, per germline (reference sequence). Sequenced by immunoSEQ multiplex PCR; TCRdb stores in-frame clones only, minus some. The table has over 75,000 clones, 86% seen once. The sequencing input was peripheral blood. This chain links TRBV5-5 with TRBJ2-7; a weak D match, TRBD2 (7 bases). The TCR was taken from a human donor in a cohort sampled during active COVID-19. This CDR3 is CASSLEGGKTSGEQYF. CDR3 bases: TGTGCCAGCAGCTTGGAGGGGGGGAAAACTTCGGGCGAGCAGTACTTC.